A selection of T cell receptor beta chains follows, all from one sample in a study of T cell repertoires in aging, cancer and after chemotherapy. A single record per CDR3 protein comes from TCRdb applying MiXCR to the multiplex PCR reads. The table lists around 9,000 distinct CDR3 sequences, 35% to 50% of them singletons. The sequenced sample consisted of blood. Receptors originate from a human donor with a solid tumor. Both conserved end residues are part of each CDR3. The order of the fields is CDR3 length, clone size, V gene, D gene, J gene, CDR3 DNA, CDR3 protein. The D gene is left open where the match is weak. A clone size is listed for some rows: how often the clone was seen (once, few, many), or a class if it is expanded.

cdr3_length: 14
clone_size: NA
v_call: TRBV11-3
d_call: TRBD1
j_call: TRBJ2-3
cdr3_nt: TGTGCCAGCAGCTCGACAGGGGCCAAGGATACGCAGTATTTT
cdr3_aa: CASSSTGAKDTQYF

cdr3_length: 14
clone_size: NA
v_call: TRBV30
d_call: NA
j_call: TRBJ1-4
cdr3_nt: TGTGCCTGGAGTGTGGGGGGGGCGTCTGAAAAACTGTTTTTT
cdr3_aa: CAWSVGGASEKLFF

cdr3_length: 15
clone_size: NA
v_call: TRBV11-3
d_call: NA
j_call: TRBJ1-1
cdr3_nt: TGTGCCAGCAGCTTGGGCGAAGGTGGGAGCACTGAAGCTTTCTTT
cdr3_aa: CASSLGEGGSTEAFF

cdr3_length: 13
clone_size: medium-sized
v_call: TRBV29-1
d_call: NA
j_call: TRBJ1-1
cdr3_nt: TGCAGCGTCCGGGGCGAGTTGAACACTGAAGCTTTCTTT
cdr3_aa: CSVRGELNTEAFF

cdr3_length: 15
clone_size: NA
v_call: TRBV11-3
d_call: NA
j_call: TRBJ1-3
cdr3_nt: TGTGCCAGCAGCCGCACCTGGGGTTCGGGAAACACCATATATTTT
cdr3_aa: CASSRTWGSGNTIYF

cdr3_length: 16
clone_size: medium-sized
v_call: TRBV19
d_call: NA
j_call: TRBJ2-2
cdr3_nt: TGTGCCACCCTCCTCGTTCGAGGGCAGGGCACCGGGGAGCTGTTTTTT
cdr3_aa: CATLLVRGQGTGELFF

cdr3_length: 14
clone_size: few
v_call: TRBV18
d_call: NA
j_call: TRBJ2-3
cdr3_nt: TGTGCCAGCTCACCCGGGACCGGAGGAGATACGCAGTATTTT
cdr3_aa: CASSPGTGGDTQYF

cdr3_length: 15
clone_size: NA
v_call: TRBV12-3/TRBV12-4
d_call: TRBD1
j_call: TRBJ2-1
cdr3_nt: TGTGCCAGCAGCTTTTGGAGACAGGGAAGCAATGAGCAGTTCTTC
cdr3_aa: CASSFWRQGSNEQFF

cdr3_length: 11
clone_size: NA
v_call: TRBV6-5
d_call: NA
j_call: TRBJ1-1
cdr3_nt: TGTGCCAGCAGTTTGACAGTTGAAGCTTTCTTT
cdr3_aa: CASSLTVEAFF

cdr3_length: 13
clone_size: NA
v_call: TRBV12-3/TRBV12-4
d_call: NA
j_call: TRBJ2-7
cdr3_nt: TGTGCCAGCAGTTTCACCCTGCCCTACGAGCAGTACTTC
cdr3_aa: CASSFTLPYEQYF

cdr3_length: 15
clone_size: few
v_call: TRBV11-3
d_call: TRBD1
j_call: TRBJ2-7
cdr3_nt: TGTGCCAGCAGCTTAACAGGGGGTGTTTCCTACGAGCAGTACTTC
cdr3_aa: CASSLTGGVSYEQYF

cdr3_length: 13
clone_size: once
v_call: TRBV6-6
d_call: NA
j_call: TRBJ2-7
cdr3_nt: TGTGCCAGCAGGAAACGGGGGAGGTGGGAGCAGTACTTC
cdr3_aa: CASRKRGRWEQYF

cdr3_length: 14
clone_size: few
v_call: TRBV19
d_call: NA
j_call: TRBJ2-1
cdr3_nt: TGTGCCAGTAGTATATCCGCAGGGTGGAATGAGCAGTTCTTC
cdr3_aa: CASSISAGWNEQFF

cdr3_length: 15
clone_size: NA
v_call: TRBV12-3/TRBV12-4
d_call: NA
j_call: TRBJ1-5
cdr3_nt: TGTGCCAGCAGTCATCGGGGGGGCCTCAATCAGCCCCAGCATTTT
cdr3_aa: CASSHRGGLNQPQHF

cdr3_length: 12
clone_size: few
v_call: TRBV12-3/TRBV12-4
d_call: NA
j_call: TRBJ1-2
cdr3_nt: TGTGCCAGCAGTTCCCTCAACTATGGCTACACCTTC
cdr3_aa: CASSSLNYGYTF

cdr3_length: 14
clone_size: NA
v_call: TRBV6-5
d_call: NA
j_call: TRBJ2-3
cdr3_nt: TGTGCCAGCAGTGACAGATCTAGCACAGATACGCAGTATTTT
cdr3_aa: CASSDRSSTDTQYF

cdr3_length: 13
clone_size: NA
v_call: TRBV19
d_call: NA
j_call: TRBJ1-2
cdr3_nt: TGTGCCAGTATCGGCGGTCCTAACTATGGCTACACCTTC
cdr3_aa: CASIGGPNYGYTF

cdr3_length: 15
clone_size: NA
v_call: TRBV19
d_call: NA
j_call: TRBJ1-1
cdr3_nt: TGTGCCAGTAGTTTCGGGGGCCAAGGGGCCGCTGAAGCTTTCTTT
cdr3_aa: CASSFGGQGAAEAFF

cdr3_length: 14
clone_size: few
v_call: TRBV12-3/TRBV12-4
d_call: TRBD1
j_call: TRBJ1-2
cdr3_nt: TGTGCCAGCAGTTTAGGGACAGGTGGCTATGGCTACACCTTC
cdr3_aa: CASSLGTGGYGYTF

cdr3_length: 12
clone_size: NA
v_call: TRBV18
d_call: NA
j_call: TRBJ1-2
cdr3_nt: TGTGCCAGCTCACCGGACTCCTATGGCTACACCTTC
cdr3_aa: CASSPDSYGYTF

cdr3_length: 14
clone_size: NA
v_call: TRBV7-9
d_call: NA
j_call: TRBJ1-4
cdr3_nt: TGTGCCAGCAGCCCGCACGGTGGGAGTGAAAAACTGTTTTTT
cdr3_aa: CASSPHGGSEKLFF

cdr3_length: 15
clone_size: few
v_call: TRBV6-1
d_call: NA
j_call: TRBJ1-6
cdr3_nt: TGTGCCAGCAGTGAAGCTGGGGGGAATAATTCACCCCTCCACTTT
cdr3_aa: CASSEAGGNNSPLHF

cdr3_length: 15
clone_size: NA
v_call: TRBV11-3
d_call: TRBD2
j_call: TRBJ2-3
cdr3_nt: TGTGCCAGCAGCTCCAACGAGCGGGAGCTACATACGCAGTATTTT
cdr3_aa: CASSSNERELHTQYF

cdr3_length: 15
clone_size: NA
v_call: TRBV5-6
d_call: TRBD2
j_call: TRBJ2-3
cdr3_nt: TGTGCCAGCAGCTCGCGGGGGACCCTGGGGGATACGCAGTATTTT
cdr3_aa: CASSSRGTLGDTQYF

cdr3_length: 13
clone_size: NA
v_call: TRBV28
d_call: NA
j_call: TRBJ2-6
cdr3_nt: TGTGCCAGTCTCACCGCGGGGGCCAACGTCCTGACTTTC
cdr3_aa: CASLTAGANVLTF

cdr3_length: 10
clone_size: once
v_call: TRBV29-1
d_call: NA
j_call: TRBJ2-7
cdr3_nt: TGCAGCGTTTGGGTGGACGAGCAGTACTTC
cdr3_aa: CSVWVDEQYF

cdr3_length: 18
clone_size: NA
v_call: TRBV11-3
d_call: TRBD2
j_call: TRBJ2-6
cdr3_nt: TGTGCCAGCAGCTTAGTAGCGGGGGGGCGCTCTGGGGCCAACGTCCTGACTTTC
cdr3_aa: CASSLVAGGRSGANVLTF

cdr3_length: 15
clone_size: few
v_call: TRBV13
d_call: NA
j_call: TRBJ2-6
cdr3_nt: TGTGCCAGCAGCCCTTCGGGCTCTGGGGCCAACGTCCTGACTTTC
cdr3_aa: CASSPSGSGANVLTF

cdr3_length: 15
clone_size: NA
v_call: TRBV12-3/TRBV12-4
d_call: NA
j_call: TRBJ2-2
cdr3_nt: TGTGCCAGCAGTTTCGGGGACGCGAACACCGGGGAGCTGTTTTTT
cdr3_aa: CASSFGDANTGELFF

cdr3_length: 14
clone_size: NA
v_call: TRBV19
d_call: TRBD1
j_call: TRBJ1-1
cdr3_nt: TGTGCCAGTAGCCCGGACAGGGCAAACACTGAAGCTTTCTTT
cdr3_aa: CASSPDRANTEAFF